Shown below are 29 T cell receptor beta chains from a single sample sequenced in a study of lung T cells in sarcoidosis with Löfgren's syndrome. TCRdb called the reads again in MiXCR, with one record for every CDR3 protein. The top ten clones hold about a tenth of a sample with more than 2,000 distinct CDR3 sequences, 20% to 25% of them seen once. The material sequenced was CD4+ T cells from bronchoalveolar lavage. These receptors were obtained from a human donor with sarcoidosis (Löfgren's syndrome or another form), or a control subject (not recorded which).

This clonotype qualifies as medium-sized (0.01 to 0.1%). The chain uses TRBV12-3 or TRBV12-4 and TRBJ2-1, with D possibly being TRBD1 or TRBD2 (5 bases each). V lost 5 bases to trimming and J lost 4 bases, with 15 bases between them. CDR3 length equals 15 residues. CDR3 amino acids: CASSPGPLEYNEQFF. For the CDR3, the DNA is TGTGCCAGCAGTCCGGGACCGTTGGAATACAATGAGCAGTTCTTC.

This clonotype was seen at least ten times. This rearrangement joins TRBV11-2 to TRBJ2-2, with 8 bases matching TRBD2. V gave up 0 bases and J gave up 8 bases; unmatched junction bases: 5. The CDR3 length is 15 residues. From germline, CDR1 is SGHAT and CDR2 FQNNGV. The CDR3 reads CASSLELAVSGELFF. The CDR3 DNA reads TGTGCCAGCAGCTTAGAACTAGCGGTGTCTGGGGAGCTGTTTTTT.

This clonotype is deemed medium-sized. The chain couples TRBV20-1 to TRBJ1-1; D gene uncertain. The CDR3 runs to 11 residues. Germline CDR1 and CDR2: DFQATT and SNEGSKA (reference sequence). V dropped 2 bases and J dropped 3 bases, with 4 bases sitting between them. CDR3 in DNA: TGCAGTGCTAGACGGGACACTGAAGCTTTCTTT. Residues: CSARRDTEAFF.

With respect to this clonotype: A much larger clone differs by one base, so this may be a read error. The rearrangement uses TRBV5-1 and TRBJ2-3; TRBD2 is a possible D gene (6 bases). The CDR3 is 14 residues long. In germline, CDR1 is SGHRS, CDR2 YFSETQ. V gave up 5 bases and J gave up 1 base, with 11 bases separating them. The CDR3 DNA reads TGCGCCAGCAGGGACGGGGGAGGCACAGATACGCAGTATTTT. As protein: CASRDGGGTDTQYF.

This clonotype appeared many times. The chain joins TRBV5-1 to TRBJ2-5; 8 bases match TRBD1. The J segment lost 4 bases and the V segment lost 3 bases, leaving 5 bases of the junction unmatched. Germline V gene data show CDR1 as SGHRS and CDR2 as YFSETQ. This CDR3 has 14 amino acids. CDR3 in amino acids: CASSSDRDGETQYF. As DNA, the CDR3 is TGCGCCAGCAGCTCGGACAGGGACGGAGAGACCCAGTACTTC.

This clonotype was seen many times. The chain joins TRBV20-1 to TRBJ2-7; perhaps TRBD2 as D (5 bases). The germline V gene has CDR1 DFQATT and CDR2 SNEGSKA (reference sequence). This CDR3 spans 12 amino acids. V was cut by 1 base and J by 2 bases, with 6 bases left in between. This CDR3 reads CSARGGTYEQYF. In nucleotides, the CDR3 is TGCAGTGCTAGAGGAGGGACCTACGAGCAGTACTTC.

This clonotype was counted only a few times. A much larger clone differs by one base, so this may be a read error. The rearrangement links TRBV6-1 to TRBJ2-7; 7 bases match TRBD1. Germline CDR1 reads MNHNS; CDR2 reads SASEGT. The CDR3 extends over 14 amino acids. The CDR3 loop reads CASSPHGQVYERYF. The CDR3 nucleotides are TGTGCCAGCAGTCCCCATGGACAGGTCTACGAGCGGTACTTC.

In this sample, this clonotype is medium-sized. The genes are TRBV5-4 and TRBJ2-7; possibly TRBD2 for D (6 bases). This CDR3 has 13 amino acids. V gave up 4 bases and J gave up 6 bases, with 14 bases separating them. Germline assignment: CDR1 SGHNT and CDR2 YYREEE (reference sequence). The CDR3 protein is CASSVGEAGEQYF. In DNA, the CDR3 is TGTGCCAGCAGCGTAGGGGAGGCTGGCGAGCAGTACTTC.

This clonotype rates as large (0.1 to 1%). V usage is TRBV5-1 and J usage is TRBJ2-7; D unclear. The V end lost 0 bases, the J end lost 7 bases, and 5 bases lay between the germline ends. The CDR3 runs 11 residues. The V gene's germline CDR1 is SGHRS and CDR2 YFSETQ. CDR3 nucleotide sequence: TGCGCCAGCAGCTTGGAAGGGGAGCAGTACTTC. It translates to CASSLEGEQYF.

In its sample, this clonotype ranks as medium-sized. The chain is built from TRBV20-1 and TRBJ1-1, with D perhaps matching TRBD1 (6 bases). V was trimmed by 6 bases and J by 5 bases, leaving 13 bases between them. The CDR3 contains 12 residues. Germline V gives CDR1 DFQATT, CDR2 SNEGSKA (reference sequence). CDR3 in DNA: TGCAGTGCGACCCGGAGGGGGACTGAAGCTTTCTTT. This sequence encodes CSATRRGTEAFF.

This clonotype is large within its sample. The gene calls are TRBV28 and TRBJ1-1, with TRBD1 as a possible D gene (6 bases). Germline V gene data show CDR1 as MDHEN and CDR2 as SYDVKM. V gave up 5 bases and J gave up 5 bases, with 18 bases separating them. The CDR3 runs 15 residues. CDR3: CASSIPGGRGTEAFF. The CDR3 DNA follows: TGTGCCAGCAGTATCCCCGGGGGGCGAGGTACTGAAGCTTTCTTT.

This clonotype has a count of ten or more. The chain links TRBV7-6 to TRBJ2-2, with D tentatively TRBD1 (5 bases). V lost 1 base and J 5 bases, leaving 23 bases between the germline ends. In germline, CDR1 is SGHVS, CDR2 FNYEAQ. CDR3 length equals 19 residues. In DNA, the CDR3 is TGTGCCAGCAGCTTAGGAAGGGGTACATCTTACGGGTTGACCGGGGAGCTGTTTTTT. Protein product: CASSLGRGTSYGLTGELFF.

By sample share, this clonotype is large (0.1 to 1%). The gene calls are TRBV6-6 and TRBJ2-5; 8 bases are a match to TRBD2. The ends lost 0 bases at V and 2 bases at J; junction bases unmatched: 2. This CDR3 has 15 amino acids. Looked up from germline, CDR1 is MNHNY and CDR2 is SVGAGI (reference sequence). As DNA, the CDR3 is TGTGCCAGCAGTTACTCCCTAGCGGGTCAAGAGACCCAGTACTTC. Its protein is CASSYSLAGQETQYF.

Comments on this clonotype: It is likely a read error, because the conserved phenylalanine at the end of the CDR3 is missing. It is unclear where the CDR3 begins or ends on the DNA, so no DNA is shown, and the CDR3 is as TCRdb lists it. CDR3 loop: CASRWRTGEAFL. The V gene is TRBV7-3, the J gene TRBJ1-1. The CDR3 is made up of 12 amino acids, end residues included. Germline loops: CDR1 SGHTA, CDR2 FQGTGA.

By share, this clonotype ranks as large. The chain joins TRBV18 to TRBJ1-5; D ambiguous. Germline-derived CDR1 and CDR2 are KGHSH and LQKENI. With 6 bases removed from V and 0 bases from J, the gap between germline ends came to 9 bases. The CDR3 sequence is 14 residues long. CDR3 DNA: TGTGCCAGCTCGGCGGAGTATAGCAATCAGCCCCAGCATTTT. Its protein is CASSAEYSNQPQHF.

This clonotype is large in the sample. This sequence joins TRBV4-1 and TRBJ2-1, with a weak D call TRBD1 (5 bases). The CDR3 has 15 residues. In germline, CDR1 is MGHRA, CDR2 YSYEKL. V lost 6 bases and J lost 4, with 16 bases in between. Written as DNA, the CDR3 is TGCGCCAGCAGAAGGGGAACAGGAGATTACAATGAGCAGTTCTTC. It is translated as CASRRGTGDYNEQFF.

This clonotype rates as medium-sized. This chain links TRBV2 with TRBJ1-2, with TRBD1 matching over 7 bases. Germline CDR1 is SNHLY and CDR2 is FYNNEI. CDR3 length equals 12 residues. Losses at the gene ends were 8 bases for V and 4 bases for J; bases not matched to a gene: 4. CDR3 DNA: TGTGCCAGCTACAGGGGAAGCTATGGCTACACCTTC. It yields the protein CASYRGSYGYTF.

The sample holds many counts of this clonotype. This chain connects TRBV20-1 to TRBJ1-2; D might be TRBD1 (6 bases). Deletions cut 1 base from V and 0 bases from J, with 6 bases between. The CDR3 covers 13 residues. Germline-derived CDR1 and CDR2 are DFQATT and SNEGSKA (reference sequence). CDR3 protein: CSARGTANYGYTF. CDR3 nucleotides: TGCAGTGCTAGAGGGACAGCTAACTATGGCTACACCTTC.

As regards this clonotype: The junction differs from germline at one of its ends, possibly a read error. This chain connects TRBV4-1 to TRBJ2-1; 7 nucleotides line up with TRBD2. The CDR3 runs to 15 residues. Per the germline V gene, CDR1 is MGHRA and CDR2 is YSYEKL. The DNA for the CDR3 is TGCGCCAGCAGCCAAGGTCCTAGCGGCCCAAATGAGCAGTCCTTC. It yields the protein CASSQGPSGPNEQSF.

This clonotype was seen ten or more times. The chain employs TRBV2 and TRBJ2-3; D is uncertain. This CDR3 region has 13 residues. Germline values: CDR1 SNHLY, CDR2 FYNNEI. V lost 2 bases and J 5 bases, leaving 8 bases between the germline ends. CDR3 sequence: CASSENSRDTQYF. For the CDR3, the DNA is TGTGCCAGCAGTGAAAACTCGAGAGATACGCAGTATTTT.

About this clonotype itself: At one end the junction does not follow the germline gene, possibly because of a read error. CDR3 sequence: CASSLGATGTDTRYF. The CDR3 nucleotides read TGTGCCAGTAGTCTAGGGGCGACAGGTACAGATACGCGGTATTTT. The chain carries TRBV19 and TRBJ2-3, with a possible D match to TRBD1 (6 bases). The CDR3 runs 15 residues. CDR1 and CDR2 (germline): LNHDA, SQIVND (reference sequence).

Judged by abundance, this clonotype is medium-sized. In DNA form, the CDR3 reads TGCAGTGCTAGATCTAAAGCGGGGACGCTTCCCTACGAGCAGTACTTC. As protein: CSARSKAGTLPYEQYF. The rearrangement joins TRBV20-1 to TRBJ2-7, with TRBD2 matching over 7 bases. J gave up 2 bases and V 2 bases, and 12 bases lay outside the gene matches. Germline CDR1 reads DFQATT; CDR2 reads SNEGSKA (reference sequence). The CDR3 extends over 16 amino acids.

This clonotype qualifies as medium-sized. This chain connects TRBV7-2 to TRBJ2-7; D remains unclear. CDR1 is SGHTA and CDR2 is FQGNSA in the germline V gene. The V end lost 3 bases, the J end lost 4 bases, and 4 bases lay between the germline ends. The CDR3 loop spans 11 amino acids. The CDR3 is CASSFLYEQYF. CDR3 DNA: TGTGCCAGCAGCTTTCTTTACGAGCAGTACTTC.

Relative to its sample, this clonotype is medium-sized. V usage is TRBV12-2 and J usage is TRBJ1-1. TRBV12-2 is listed as a pseudogene. The CDR3 is 15 residues long. Here the CDR3 DNA reads TGTGCAAGTCGCTTACCTCAGGAAAGTACCCGTGAAGCTTTCTTT. This encodes CASRLPQESTREAFF.

Within the sample, this clonotype is medium-sized (0.01 to 0.1%). CDR3 coding DNA: TGTGCCAGCAGCACCGGGACAGGGACTGGAAACACCATATATTTT. This gives the protein CASSTGTGTGNTIYF. The chain links TRBV7-3 to TRBJ1-3; 9 nucleotides match TRBD1. Germline V gene sequence: CDR1 SGHTA, CDR2 FQGTGA. J lost 2 bases, V lost 5 bases, and 4 bases had no gene match. The CDR3 sequence is 15 residues long.

In its sample, this clonotype ranks as medium-sized. The CDR3 nucleotides read TGTGCCAGCAGCCCCGGGACCGAAGAGACCCAGTACTTC. Amino acid sequence: CASSPGTEETQYF. The chain links TRBV11-3 to TRBJ2-5; tentatively, D is TRBD1 or TRBD2 (5 bases each). There are 13 residues in the CDR3. V lost 5 bases to trimming and J lost 3 bases, with 10 bases between them. CDR1 is SGHNT, CDR2 YENEEA, per germline.

A word on this clonotype: This may be a read error, as it is one base from a much larger clone. The chain employs TRBV20-1 and TRBJ1-1; 8 bases align to TRBD1. The CDR3 consists of 15 residues. Germline lookup yields CDR1 DFQATT and CDR2 SNEGSKA (reference sequence). CDR3 bases: TGCAGTGCTAGCAGACAGGGGAATTTGAACACTGAAGCTCTCTTT. Amino acids: CSASRQGNLNTEALF.

With respect to this clonotype: A read error is likely, as this CDR3 ends without the conserved phenylalanine or tryptophan. The limits of the CDR3 on the DNA are not certain, so only TCRdb's listed CDR3 is given. The gene calls are TRBV18 and TRBJ2-5; the table's D call of TRBD1 was not tested on the DNA. The CDR3 is 14 amino acids in total, end residues counted. Germline CDR1 reads KGHSH; CDR2 reads LQKENI. The chain's CDR3 is CASSPPGGSEYFGA.

This clonotype came up many times. V gene TRBV29-1 combines with J gene TRBJ1-5, with D uncertain. V lost 4 bases and J lost 0, with 13 bases in between. This CDR3 spans 15 amino acids. Germline values: CDR1 SQVTM, CDR2 ANQGSEA. The CDR3 DNA sequence: TGCAGCGTTGCATCGGGGTTTTATAGCAATCAGCCCCAGCATTTT. It specifies CSVASGFYSNQPQHF.